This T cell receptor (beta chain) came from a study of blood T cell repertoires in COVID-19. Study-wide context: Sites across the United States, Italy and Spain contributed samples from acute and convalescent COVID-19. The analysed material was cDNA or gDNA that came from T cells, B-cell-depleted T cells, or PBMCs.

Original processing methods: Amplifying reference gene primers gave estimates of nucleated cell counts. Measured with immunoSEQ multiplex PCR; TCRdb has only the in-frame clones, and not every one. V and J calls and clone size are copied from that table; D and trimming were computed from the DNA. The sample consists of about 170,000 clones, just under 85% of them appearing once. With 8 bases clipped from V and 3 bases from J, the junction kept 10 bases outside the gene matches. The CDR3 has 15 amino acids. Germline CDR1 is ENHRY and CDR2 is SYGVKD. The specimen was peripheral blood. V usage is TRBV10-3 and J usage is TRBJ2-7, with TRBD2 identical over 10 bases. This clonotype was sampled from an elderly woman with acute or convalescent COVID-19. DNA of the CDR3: TGTGCCATCGCAGCTAGCGGGAGTGGGGTCTACGAGCAGTACTTC. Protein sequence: CAIAASGSGVYEQYF.